These 3 T cell receptor beta chains share one sample of origin, sequenced in a study of beta chain features in type 1 diabetes. The antigens of these receptors remain unknown. Findings and limits, study-wide: Shortening that was moderate but significant affected the TCRB CDR3s of Type 1 diabetes patients in all four CD4+ subsets.

Reverse transcribing all isolated RNA meant expressed TCRB transcripts were sequenced. Only in-frame clones appear in the TCRdb table, and some are missing; sequencing was by immunoSEQ multiplex PCR. The sample includes about 390,000 clones, over 9% of them seen just once. Input material: central memory CD4+ T cells from blood. These receptors originate from a man aged 30-40 years with type 1 diabetes.

This clone was counted between two and nine times. The chain couples TRBV11-2 to TRBJ1-5; TRBD1 is a possible D gene (5 bases). V was cut by 5 bases and J by 4 bases, with 9 bases left in between. The CDR3 runs to 13 residues. The V gene's germline CDR1 is SGHAT and CDR2 FQNNGV. The CDR3 here is CASSPGPNQPQHF. CDR3 nucleotide sequence: TGTGCCAGCAGCCCGGGACCTAATCAGCCCCAGCATTTT.

The V call is TRBV18, the J call TRBJ2-7, with a tentative D call TRBD1 (7 bases). Trimming removed 0 bases from V and 4 bases from J, with 16 bases in between. This CDR3 has 16 amino acids. CDR1 KGHSH and CDR2 LQKENI come from the germline V gene. For the CDR3, the DNA is TGTGCCAGCTCACCACCGTTTCGCAGGGGGGCTTACGAGCAGTACTTC. Amino acids: CASSPPFRRGAYEQYF.

This clone was observed at least ten times. This sequence joins TRBV28 and TRBJ1-4; no definite D call. The CDR3 loop spans 13 amino acids. The V gene lost 6 bases and the J gene lost 6 bases, with 11 bases spanning the gap. Germline CDR1 and CDR2: MDHEN and SYDVKM. The CDR3 bases are TGTGCCAGCAGCCCGGGGTATGATGAAAAACTGTTTTTT. Translation: CASSPGYDEKLFF.